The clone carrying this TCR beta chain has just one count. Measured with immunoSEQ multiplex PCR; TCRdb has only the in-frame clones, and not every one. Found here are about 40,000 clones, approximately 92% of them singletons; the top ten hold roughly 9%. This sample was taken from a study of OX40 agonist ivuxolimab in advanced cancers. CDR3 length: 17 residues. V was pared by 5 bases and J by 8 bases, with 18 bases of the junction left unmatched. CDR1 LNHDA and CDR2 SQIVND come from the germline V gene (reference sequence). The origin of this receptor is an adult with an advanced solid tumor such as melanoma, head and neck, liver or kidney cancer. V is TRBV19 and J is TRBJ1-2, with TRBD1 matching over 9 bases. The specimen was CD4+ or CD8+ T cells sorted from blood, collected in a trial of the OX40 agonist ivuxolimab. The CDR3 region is CASSLGDREISIEGYTF. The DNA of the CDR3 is TGTGCCAGTAGTCTGGGGGACAGGGAAATATCGATTGAGGGCTACACCTTC.